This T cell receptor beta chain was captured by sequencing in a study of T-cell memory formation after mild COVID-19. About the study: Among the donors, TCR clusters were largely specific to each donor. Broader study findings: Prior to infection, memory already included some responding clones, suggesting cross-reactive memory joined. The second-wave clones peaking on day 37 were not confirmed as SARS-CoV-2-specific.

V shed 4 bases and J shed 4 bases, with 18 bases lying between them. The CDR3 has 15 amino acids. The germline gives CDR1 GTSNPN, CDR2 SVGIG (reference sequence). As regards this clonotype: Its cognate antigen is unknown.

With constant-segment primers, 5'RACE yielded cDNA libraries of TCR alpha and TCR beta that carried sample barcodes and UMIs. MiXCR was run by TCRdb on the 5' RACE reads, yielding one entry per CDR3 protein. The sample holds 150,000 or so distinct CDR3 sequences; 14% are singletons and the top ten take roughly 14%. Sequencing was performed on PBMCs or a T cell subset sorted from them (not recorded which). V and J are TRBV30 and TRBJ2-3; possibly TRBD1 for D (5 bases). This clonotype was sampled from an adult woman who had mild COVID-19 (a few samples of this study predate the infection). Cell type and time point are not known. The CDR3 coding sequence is TGTGCCTGGATCGTACGTCAGGGCGTCGCAGATACGCAGTATTTT. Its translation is CAWIVRQGVADTQYF.